The rows below give T cell receptor beta chains drawn from one sample of a study of shared clonotypes between healthy human individuals. TCRdb's copy holds only in-frame clones and misses some; the assay was immunoSEQ multiplex PCR. The sample records 950,000 to 1,100,000 clones, approximately 76% being singletons. Sequencing was carried out using memory CD4+ T cells sorted from blood. The origin of the receptors is a man between 18 and 35 years old in good health. CDR3s include the opening cysteine and the closing phenylalanine or tryptophan. The D gene is left open where the match is weak. Expanded clones are given a class, and other clones once, few, many or no size at all.

d_gene: .
v_gene: TRBV5-1
j_gene: TRBJ2-3
abundance: .
CDR3aa: CASRRTGDTQYF
CDR3nt: TGCGCCAGCAGACGGACGGGAGATACGCAGTATTTT

d_gene: .
v_gene: TRBV7-9
j_gene: TRBJ1-2
abundance: .
CDR3aa: CASSLVEGGYTF
CDR3nt: TGTGCCAGCAGCTTAGTGGAGGGTGGCTACACCTTC

d_gene: .
v_gene: TRBV30
j_gene: TRBJ2-3
abundance: .
CDR3aa: CAWSGTGRADTQYF
CDR3nt: TGTGCCTGGAGTGGGACAGGGAGGGCAGATACGCAGTATTTT

d_gene: .
v_gene: TRBV10-3
j_gene: TRBJ2-7
abundance: .
CDR3aa: CAAGEAFYEQYF
CDR3nt: TGTGCCGCAGGGGAAGCGTTCTACGAGCAGTACTTC

d_gene: .
v_gene: TRBV6-4
j_gene: TRBJ2-7
abundance: .
CDR3aa: CASLRDGYEQYF
CDR3nt: TGTGCCAGCCTCCGGGACGGCTACGAGCAGTACTTC

d_gene: .
v_gene: TRBV4-1
j_gene: TRBJ2-7
abundance: .
CDR3aa: CASSLSALYEQYF
CDR3nt: TGCGCCAGCAGCCTAAGTGCTCTCTACGAGCAGTACTTC

d_gene: TRBD1
v_gene: TRBV25-1
j_gene: TRBJ2-2
abundance: .
CDR3aa: CASSPGTGETGELFF
CDR3nt: TGTGCCAGCAGTCCCGGGACAGGGGAAACCGGGGAGCTGTTTTTT

d_gene: TRBD2
v_gene: TRBV4-2
j_gene: TRBJ2-7
abundance: .
CDR3aa: CASSQELAGGAAYEQYF
CDR3nt: TGTGCCAGCAGCCAAGAACTAGCGGGGGGCGCAGCCTACGAGCAGTACTTC

d_gene: .
v_gene: TRBV7-2
j_gene: TRBJ2-5
abundance: .
CDR3aa: CASSLNVGVQETQYF
CDR3nt: TGTGCCAGCAGCTTAAACGTGGGGGTACAAGAGACCCAGTACTTC

d_gene: TRBD2
v_gene: TRBV7-2
j_gene: TRBJ2-1
abundance: .
CDR3aa: CASSEGGLAIYEQFF
CDR3nt: TGTGCCAGCAGCGAAGGGGGACTAGCTATCTATGAGCAGTTCTTC

d_gene: .
v_gene: TRBV2
j_gene: TRBJ2-1
abundance: .
CDR3aa: CASRRQNEQFF
CDR3nt: TGTGCCAGCAGACGACAGAATGAGCAGTTCTTC

d_gene: .
v_gene: TRBV6-5
j_gene: TRBJ2-3
abundance: .
CDR3aa: CASTLRGFGTDTQYF
CDR3nt: TGTGCCAGCACCCTCAGGGGTTTTGGCACAGATACGCAGTATTTT

d_gene: TRBD1
v_gene: TRBV27
j_gene: TRBJ1-6
abundance: .
CDR3aa: CASSPQGAESPLHF
CDR3nt: TGTGCCAGCAGCCCACAGGGGGCAGAATCACCCCTCCACTTT

d_gene: .
v_gene: TRBV5-1
j_gene: TRBJ1-1
abundance: .
CDR3aa: CASSPPGAGTEAFF
CDR3nt: TGCGCCAGCAGCCCGCCAGGGGCGGGCACTGAAGCTTTCTTT

d_gene: .
v_gene: TRBV6-5
j_gene: TRBJ1-3
abundance: .
CDR3aa: CASSYTLQSSGNTIYF
CDR3nt: TGTGCCAGCAGTTATACTTTGCAGTCTTCTGGAAACACCATATATTTT

d_gene: TRBD2
v_gene: TRBV30
j_gene: TRBJ2-1
abundance: .
CDR3aa: CAWAPGLAGVYEQFF
CDR3nt: TGTGCCTGGGCCCCGGGACTAGCGGGAGTATATGAGCAGTTCTTC

d_gene: TRBD1
v_gene: TRBV5-4
j_gene: TRBJ1-6
abundance: .
CDR3aa: CASSLAGGSKSPLHF
CDR3nt: TGTGCCAGCAGCTTGGCAGGGGGGTCAAAGTCACCCCTCCACTTT

d_gene: .
v_gene: TRBV5-4
j_gene: TRBJ2-5
abundance: .
CDR3aa: CASSFDTNQETQYF
CDR3nt: TGTGCCAGCAGCTTCGACACGAACCAAGAGACCCAGTACTTC

d_gene: .
v_gene: TRBV5-1
j_gene: TRBJ2-7
abundance: .
CDR3aa: CASSLVSPDYEQYF
CDR3nt: TGCGCCAGCAGCTTGGTGTCCCCAGACTACGAGCAGTACTTC

d_gene: TRBD2
v_gene: TRBV30
j_gene: TRBJ2-3
abundance: .
CDR3aa: CASGLADTQYF
CDR3nt: TGTGCCTCAGGACTAGCGGATACGCAGTATTTT

d_gene: .
v_gene: TRBV2
j_gene: TRBJ1-5
abundance: .
CDR3aa: CASSPDNLNQPQHF
CDR3nt: TGTGCCAGCAGTCCGGACAATCTCAATCAGCCCCAGCATTTT

d_gene: TRBD1
v_gene: TRBV5-1
j_gene: TRBJ1-4
abundance: .
CDR3aa: CASSLAGTGYEKLFF
CDR3nt: TGCGCCAGCAGCTTGGCCGGGACAGGGTATGAAAAACTGTTTTTT

d_gene: TRBD1
v_gene: TRBV2
j_gene: TRBJ2-5
abundance: .
CDR3aa: CASSRDRQETQYF
CDR3nt: TGTGCCAGCAGTAGGGACAGACAAGAGACCCAGTACTTC

d_gene: TRBD1
v_gene: TRBV6-5
j_gene: TRBJ1-3
abundance: .
CDR3aa: CASSAGTGRHTIYF
CDR3nt: TGTGCCAGCAGTGCCGGGACAGGGAGGCACACCATATATTTT

d_gene: .
v_gene: TRBV7-2
j_gene: TRBJ2-7
abundance: .
CDR3aa: CASSLAPTGTHEQYF
CDR3nt: TGTGCCAGCAGCTTAGCGCCTACAGGCACCCACGAGCAGTACTTC

d_gene: .
v_gene: TRBV28
j_gene: TRBJ1-4
abundance: .
CDR3aa: CASENNEKLFF
CDR3nt: TGTGCCAGTGAGAATAATGAAAAACTGTTTTTT

d_gene: .
v_gene: TRBV6-5
j_gene: TRBJ1-5
abundance: many
CDR3aa: CASRKGENQPQHF
CDR3nt: TGTGCCAGCAGAAAAGGGGAAAATCAGCCCCAGCATTTT

d_gene: TRBD1
v_gene: TRBV7-8
j_gene: TRBJ2-3
abundance: .
CDR3aa: CASSQQKLRDRRDTQYF
CDR3nt: TGTGCCAGCAGCCAACAAAAACTAAGGGACAGAAGAGATACGCAGTATTTT

d_gene: .
v_gene: TRBV19
j_gene: TRBJ1-1
abundance: few
CDR3aa: CASRKGNTEAFF
CDR3nt: TGTGCCAGTAGGAAGGGGAACACTGAAGCTTTCTTT

d_gene: TRBD1
v_gene: TRBV6-6
j_gene: TRBJ1-6
abundance: once
CDR3aa: CASSYTDRGGSPLHF
CDR3nt: TGTGCCAGCAGTTATACCGACAGGGGAGGTTCACCCCTCCACTTT

d_gene: .
v_gene: TRBV10-3
j_gene: TRBJ1-4
abundance: .
CDR3aa: CAIRPLYEKLFF
CDR3nt: TGTGCCATCAGGCCTTTATATGAAAAACTGTTTTTT

d_gene: .
v_gene: TRBV29-1
j_gene: TRBJ1-2
abundance: few
CDR3aa: CSVSDSRSDGYTF
CDR3nt: TGCAGCGTTTCAGACAGCCGAAGTGATGGCTACACCTTC

d_gene: TRBD2
v_gene: TRBV7-2
j_gene: TRBJ2-1
abundance: .
CDR3aa: CASSLAGGHNEQFF
CDR3nt: TGTGCCAGCAGCCTAGCGGGGGGCCACAATGAGCAGTTCTTC

d_gene: TRBD1
v_gene: TRBV12-5
j_gene: TRBJ2-1
abundance: .
CDR3aa: CASGTGLSGNEQFF
CDR3nt: TGTGCTAGTGGGACAGGGTTGTCAGGAAATGAGCAGTTCTTC

d_gene: .
v_gene: TRBV7-9
j_gene: TRBJ2-1
abundance: .
CDR3aa: CASSLGGRELGNEQFF
CDR3nt: TGTGCCAGCAGCTTAGGCGGCAGGGAATTAGGGAATGAGCAGTTCTTC

d_gene: TRBD2
v_gene: TRBV9
j_gene: TRBJ2-5
abundance: .
CDR3aa: CASSSGGSGRAGRETQYF
CDR3nt: TGTGCCAGCAGCTCTGGGGGGAGCGGGAGGGCCGGAAGGGAGACCCAGTACTTC

d_gene: .
v_gene: TRBV6-6
j_gene: TRBJ1-6
abundance: many
CDR3aa: CASSYIISGSNSPLHF
CDR3nt: TGTGCCAGCAGTTACATAATAAGTGGATCTAATTCACCCCTCCACTTT

d_gene: .
v_gene: TRBV2
j_gene: TRBJ2-7
abundance: .
CDR3aa: CASSPRLGPHEQYF
CDR3nt: TGTGCCAGCAGCCCGAGACTGGGACCCCACGAGCAGTACTTC

d_gene: TRBD2
v_gene: TRBV9
j_gene: TRBJ2-1
abundance: .
CDR3aa: CASSSSGGALYNEQFF
CDR3nt: TGTGCCAGCAGCTCGAGCGGGGGGGCCCTTTACAATGAGCAGTTCTTC

d_gene: TRBD2
v_gene: TRBV4-1
j_gene: TRBJ2-1
abundance: .
CDR3aa: CASSQSGRKLYNEQFF
CDR3nt: TGCGCCAGCAGCCAAAGCGGGAGAAAGCTATACAATGAGCAGTTCTTC

d_gene: TRBD1
v_gene: TRBV6-5
j_gene: TRBJ1-5
abundance: .
CDR3aa: CASTRDRVSNQPQHF
CDR3nt: TGTGCCAGCACCAGAGACAGGGTTAGCAATCAGCCCCAGCATTTT

d_gene: .
v_gene: TRBV7-9
j_gene: TRBJ2-2
abundance: .
CDR3aa: CASSPDRSNTGELFF
CDR3nt: TGTGCCAGCAGCCCCGACAGATCGAACACCGGGGAGCTGTTTTTT

d_gene: .
v_gene: TRBV6-1
j_gene: TRBJ1-5
abundance: .
CDR3aa: CASVETWNQPQHF
CDR3nt: TGTGCCAGCGTAGAGACCTGGAATCAGCCCCAGCATTTT

d_gene: .
v_gene: TRBV19
j_gene: TRBJ1-6
abundance: .
CDR3aa: CASSMRDGRGSPLHF
CDR3nt: TGTGCCAGTAGTATGCGAGACGGTAGAGGTTCACCCCTCCACTTT

d_gene: .
v_gene: TRBV2
j_gene: TRBJ2-3
abundance: .
CDR3aa: CASSRDRADTQYF
CDR3nt: TGTGCCAGCAGCCGGGACCGGGCGGATACGCAGTATTTT

d_gene: .
v_gene: TRBV5-1
j_gene: TRBJ1-3
abundance: .
CDR3aa: CASSLGSGHGNTIYF
CDR3nt: TGCGCCAGCAGCTTGGGTTCAGGTCATGGAAACACCATATATTTT

d_gene: TRBD2
v_gene: TRBV13
j_gene: TRBJ2-1
abundance: .
CDR3aa: CASSSGTSSYNEQFF
CDR3nt: TGTGCCAGCAGCTCTGGGACTAGTTCCTACAATGAGCAGTTCTTC

d_gene: .
v_gene: TRBV7-2
j_gene: TRBJ2-1
abundance: once
CDR3aa: CASSLGSVGEQFF
CDR3nt: TGTGCCAGCAGCTTAGGGAGCGTAGGGGAGCAGTTCTTC

d_gene: TRBD1
v_gene: TRBV27
j_gene: TRBJ2-3
abundance: once
CDR3aa: CASSFGGQGTDTQYF
CDR3nt: TGTGCCAGCAGTTTTGGAGGACAGGGAACAGATACGCAGTATTTT

d_gene: TRBD1
v_gene: TRBV7-3
j_gene: TRBJ1-2
abundance: .
CDR3aa: CASSSTGGYGYTF
CDR3nt: TGTGCCAGCAGCTCTACAGGGGGCTATGGCTACACCTTC

d_gene: TRBD2
v_gene: TRBV5-1
j_gene: TRBJ2-7
abundance: .
CDR3aa: CASSLAATSGSGEQYF
CDR3nt: TGCGCCAGCAGCTTGGCCGCCACTAGCGGGAGTGGAGAGCAGTACTTC

d_gene: .
v_gene: TRBV5-1
j_gene: TRBJ1-1
abundance: .
CDR3aa: CASSLGSSTIGAEAFF
CDR3nt: TGCGCCAGCAGCTTGGGGTCGAGTACTATTGGGGCTGAAGCTTTCTTT

d_gene: TRBD1
v_gene: TRBV5-1
j_gene: TRBJ2-7
abundance: .
CDR3aa: CASSLRGQGVDEQYF
CDR3nt: TGCGCCAGCAGCTTGAGGGGACAGGGTGTCGACGAGCAGTACTTC

d_gene: TRBD1
v_gene: TRBV5-4
j_gene: TRBJ2-2
abundance: .
CDR3aa: CASSPQGAANTGELFF
CDR3nt: TGTGCCAGCAGCCCCCAGGGGGCCGCGAACACCGGGGAGCTGTTTTTT

d_gene: TRBD1
v_gene: TRBV2
j_gene: TRBJ1-2
abundance: few
CDR3aa: CASSDDRADGYTF
CDR3nt: TGTGCCAGCAGTGACGACAGGGCGGATGGCTACACCTTC

d_gene: TRBD2
v_gene: TRBV4-1
j_gene: TRBJ2-7
abundance: .
CDR3aa: CASSQERLAVEQYF
CDR3nt: TGCGCCAGCAGCCAAGAGCGGCTAGCGGTTGAGCAGTACTTC

d_gene: .
v_gene: TRBV19
j_gene: TRBJ1-1
abundance: .
CDR3aa: CASSISGGGGKAFF
CDR3nt: TGTGCCAGTAGTATTTCCGGGGGCGGCGGAAAAGCTTTCTTT

d_gene: TRBD2
v_gene: TRBV5-4
j_gene: TRBJ2-5
abundance: .
CDR3aa: CASSVDSGRVMETQYF
CDR3nt: TGTGCCAGCAGCGTTGATAGCGGGAGAGTTATGGAGACCCAGTACTTC